This section outlines one TCR beta chain sequence together with its context. A junction end diverges from the germline sequence, so it may reflect a read error. TCRdb used MiXCR to reprocess the reads, holding one entry per CDR3 protein. The sample includes approximately 400,000 distinct CDR3 sequences, approximately 31% of them seen just once. These data belong to a study of T cell repertoires in cytomegalovirus infection. Looked up from germline, CDR1 is MGHRA and CDR2 is YSYEKL. The CDR3 is 16 amino acids. The V gene is TRBV4-1, the J gene TRBJ1-5; maybe TRBD1 (5 bases). This clonotype was obtained from a human donor in good health (CMV status not recorded). Some clones in this sample may be carry-over from other donors' samples. Sequenced: PBMCs. This CDR3 is CASSQEIAGPRQPQHF. CDR3 sequence (DNA): TGTGCCAGCAGCCAAGAGATCGCAGGGCCGCGACAGCCCCAGCATTTT.